The 4 T cell receptor beta chains given below trace back to one sample, sequenced in a study of patients with pleural tuberculosis. MiXCR, run by TCRdb on the reads, gives a single entry per CDR3 protein. This table holds 40,000 to 55,000 distinct CDR3 sequences, 5.5% to 8% found once. Source of these receptors: a human donor with pleural tuberculosis.

The sample holds many counts of this clonotype. In DNA form, the CDR3 reads TGTGCCAGCAAGACAGGGAACGGAAACACCATATATTTT. As protein: CASKTGNGNTIYF. The genes are TRBV6-1 and TRBJ1-3, with 7 bases aligning to TRBD1. Germline loops: CDR1 MNHNS, CDR2 SASEGT. The V and J ends lost 7 bases and 4 bases, in that order; junction bases with no gene match: 4. The CDR3 spans 13 residues.

This clonotype appeared many times. This chain links TRBV3-1 with TRBJ2-7; the match to TRBD1 covers 10 bases. The germline V gene has CDR1 LGHDT and CDR2 YNNKEL (reference sequence). The CDR3 is 14 residues long. Losses at the gene ends were 3 bases for V and 6 bases for J; bases not matched to a gene: 5. The CDR3 DNA reads as TGTGCCAGCAGCCACAGGAGGACAGGGGGCGAGCAGTACTTC. It specifies CASSHRRTGGEQYF.

This clonotype was recorded many times. The rearrangement links TRBV29-1 to TRBJ1-5; D perhaps matches TRBD1 (6 bases). CDR1 SQVTM and CDR2 ANQGSEA come from the germline V gene. The CDR3 is made up of 12 amino acids. V dropped 6 bases and J dropped 4 bases, with 10 bases sitting between them. In DNA form, the CDR3 reads TGCAGCGTCTCCGGACAGAATCAGCCCCAGCATTTT. Protein: CSVSGQNQPQHF.

Ten or more counts support this clonotype. The chain carries TRBV4-2 and TRBJ2-7; D gene uncertain. The V end was cut by 0 bases, the J end by 3 bases, with 9 bases between. Germline V gene sequence: CDR1 LGHNA, CDR2 YNFKEQ. This CDR3 is 14 amino acids long. For the CDR3, the DNA is TGTGCCAGCAGCCAAGAATTTCGCGGCTACGAGCAGTACTTC. It specifies CASSQEFRGYEQYF.